One sample yielded the 2 T cell receptor beta chains listed below, sequenced in a study of early T cells in non-severe SARS-CoV-2 infection. A single record per CDR3 protein comes from TCRdb applying MiXCR to the 5' RACE reads. The profile covers 70,000 to 95,000 distinct CDR3 sequences, with about 15% appearing a single time and approximately 0.54% taken by the ten largest. The sequencing input was whole blood. The receptor set was obtained from an adult who was a healthcare worker with PCR-confirmed SARS-CoV-2 infection or an uninfected control (not recorded which).

The chain has TRBV2 and TRBJ1-1; TRBD1 matches 7 bases. Per the germline V gene, CDR1 is SNHLY and CDR2 is FYNNEI. Trimming cost V 7 bases and J 4 bases; bases outside gene matches: 12. The CDR3 runs to 15 residues. The CDR3 DNA sequence: TGTGCCAGCAACCCAAGGGGGCGAGCCCGCACTGAAGCTTTCTTT. This translates into CASNPRGRARTEAFF.

V gene TRBV2 combines with J gene TRBJ2-5; D remains ambiguous. The CDR3 is 13 residues long. Germline V lookup: CDR1 SNHLY, CDR2 FYNNEI. The germline V and J ends were trimmed by 4 bases and 1 base, with 7 bases remaining between them. CDR3 residues: CASSVRAQETQYF. For the CDR3, the DNA is TGTGCCAGCAGTGTTAGGGCCCAAGAGACCCAGTACTTC.